This T cell receptor (beta chain) was captured in a study of PD-L1 blockade in urothelial cancer. The time point is: peripheral blood 6 weeks after treatment start. Only in-frame clones appear in the TCRdb table, and some are missing; sequencing was by immunoSEQ multiplex PCR. The data hold more than 60,000 clones, with 88% observed a single time. The CDR3 sequence is 14 residues long. CDR1 MGHDK and CDR2 SYGVNS come from the germline V gene. V was clipped by 5 bases and J by 2 bases, with 12 bases between them. This sample comprised PBMCs, obtained around atezolizumab (anti-PD-L1) treatment. This rearrangement joins TRBV25-1 to TRBJ2-5; weak D call: TRBD2 (6 bases). The receptor's source is a man between 60 and 75 years old with urothelial cancer. The CDR3 DNA sequence: TGTGCCAGCAGTCTGGGGACTCTTCAAGAGACCCAGTACTTC. It is translated as CASSLGTLQETQYF.